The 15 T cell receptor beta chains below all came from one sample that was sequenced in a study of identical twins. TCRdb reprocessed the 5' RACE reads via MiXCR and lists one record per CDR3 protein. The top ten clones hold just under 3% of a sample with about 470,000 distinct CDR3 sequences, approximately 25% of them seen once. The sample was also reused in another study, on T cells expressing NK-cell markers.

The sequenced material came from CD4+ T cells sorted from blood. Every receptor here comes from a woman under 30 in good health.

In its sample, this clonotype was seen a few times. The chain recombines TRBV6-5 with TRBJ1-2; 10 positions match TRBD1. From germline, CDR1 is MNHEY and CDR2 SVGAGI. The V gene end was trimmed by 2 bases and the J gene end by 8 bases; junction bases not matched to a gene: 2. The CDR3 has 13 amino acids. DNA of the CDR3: TGTGCCAGCAGTTACCGGGACAGGGGCGGCTACACCTTC. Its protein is CASSYRDRGGYTF.

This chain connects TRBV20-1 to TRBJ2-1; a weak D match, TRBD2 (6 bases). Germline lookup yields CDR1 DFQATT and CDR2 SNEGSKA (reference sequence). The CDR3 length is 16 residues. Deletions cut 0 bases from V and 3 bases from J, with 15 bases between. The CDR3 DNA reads TGCAGTGCTAGAGATCTTAGGAGGGCCGACTACAATGAGCAGTTCTTC. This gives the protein CSARDLRRADYNEQFF.

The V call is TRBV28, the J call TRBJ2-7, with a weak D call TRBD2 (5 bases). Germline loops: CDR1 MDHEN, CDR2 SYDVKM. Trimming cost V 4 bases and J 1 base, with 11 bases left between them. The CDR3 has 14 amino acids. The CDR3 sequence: CASSSVARSYEQYF. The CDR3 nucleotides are TGTGCCAGCAGTTCGGTAGCGAGGTCCTACGAGCAGTACTTC.

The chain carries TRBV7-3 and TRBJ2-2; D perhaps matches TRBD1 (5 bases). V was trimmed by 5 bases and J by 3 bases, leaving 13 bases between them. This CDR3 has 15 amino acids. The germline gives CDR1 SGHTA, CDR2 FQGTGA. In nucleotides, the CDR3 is TGTGCCAGCAGCCCCCCAGGGTTGGACACCGGGGAGCTGTTTTTT. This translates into CASSPPGLDTGELFF.

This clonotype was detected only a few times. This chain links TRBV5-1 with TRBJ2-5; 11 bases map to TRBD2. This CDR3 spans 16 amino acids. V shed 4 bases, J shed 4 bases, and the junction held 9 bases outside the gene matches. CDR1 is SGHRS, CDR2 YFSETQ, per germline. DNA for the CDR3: TGCGCCAGCAGCAAGGGACTAGCGGCCGTTCTAGAGACCCAGTACTTC. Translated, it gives CASSKGLAAVLETQYF.

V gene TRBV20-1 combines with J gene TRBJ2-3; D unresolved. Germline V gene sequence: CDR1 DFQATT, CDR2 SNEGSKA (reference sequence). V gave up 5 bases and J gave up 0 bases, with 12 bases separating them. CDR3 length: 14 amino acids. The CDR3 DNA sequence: TGCAGTGCTGCAAACAGCTTCAGCACAGATACGCAGTATTTT. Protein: CSAANSFSTDTQYF.

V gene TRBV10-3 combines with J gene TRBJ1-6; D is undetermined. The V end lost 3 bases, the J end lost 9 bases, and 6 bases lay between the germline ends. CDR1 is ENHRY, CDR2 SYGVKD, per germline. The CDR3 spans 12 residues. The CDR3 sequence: CAISDFGSPLHF. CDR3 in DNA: TGTGCCATCAGTGATTTTGGTTCACCCCTCCACTTT.

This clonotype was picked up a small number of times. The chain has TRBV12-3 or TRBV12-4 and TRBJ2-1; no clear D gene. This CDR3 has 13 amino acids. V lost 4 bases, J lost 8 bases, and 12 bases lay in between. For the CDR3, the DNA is TGTGCCAGCAGTTCGACCCCCTGGGATGAGCAGTTCTTC. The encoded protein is CASSSTPWDEQFF.

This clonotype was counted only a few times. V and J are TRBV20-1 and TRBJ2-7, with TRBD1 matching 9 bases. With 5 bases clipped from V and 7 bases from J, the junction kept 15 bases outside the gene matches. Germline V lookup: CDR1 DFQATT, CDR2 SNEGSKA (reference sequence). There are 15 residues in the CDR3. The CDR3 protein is CSAPNPGTGMGEQYF. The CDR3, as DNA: TGCAGTGCTCCTAACCCCGGGACAGGGATGGGGGAGCAGTACTTC.

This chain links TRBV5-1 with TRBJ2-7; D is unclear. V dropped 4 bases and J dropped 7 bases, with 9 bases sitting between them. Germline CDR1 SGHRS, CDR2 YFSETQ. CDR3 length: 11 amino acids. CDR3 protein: CASSAAREQYF. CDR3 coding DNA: TGCGCCAGCAGCGCCGCGAGGGAGCAGTACTTC.

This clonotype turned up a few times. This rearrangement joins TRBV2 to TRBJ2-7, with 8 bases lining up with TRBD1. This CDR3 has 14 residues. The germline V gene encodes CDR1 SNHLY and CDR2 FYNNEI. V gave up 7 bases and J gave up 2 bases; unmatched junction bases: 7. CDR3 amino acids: CASTRDRLTYEQYF. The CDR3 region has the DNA TGTGCCAGCACCCGGGACAGGCTGACCTACGAGCAGTACTTC.

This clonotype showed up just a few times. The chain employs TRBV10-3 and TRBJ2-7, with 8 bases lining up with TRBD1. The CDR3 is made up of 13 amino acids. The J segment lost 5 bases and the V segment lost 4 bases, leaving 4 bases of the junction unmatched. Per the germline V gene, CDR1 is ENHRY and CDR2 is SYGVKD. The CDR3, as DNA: TGTGCCATCAGTGGGACAGGGAGCCACGAGCAGTACTTC. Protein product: CAISGTGSHEQYF.

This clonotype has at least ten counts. For the CDR3, the DNA is TGTGCCAGCAGTTTAGGAAACACCATATATTTT. This codes for CASSLGNTIYF. The chain uses TRBV12-3 or TRBV12-4 and TRBJ1-3; no firm D call. The CDR3 has 11 residues. Trimming cost V 1 base and J 5 bases, with 0 bases left between them.

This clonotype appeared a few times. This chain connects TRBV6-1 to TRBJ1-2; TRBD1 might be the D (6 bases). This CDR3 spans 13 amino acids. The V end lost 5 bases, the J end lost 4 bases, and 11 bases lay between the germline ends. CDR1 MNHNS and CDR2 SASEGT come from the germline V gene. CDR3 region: CASSPTGRYGYTF. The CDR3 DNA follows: TGTGCCAGCAGTCCTACAGGGCGCTATGGCTACACCTTC.

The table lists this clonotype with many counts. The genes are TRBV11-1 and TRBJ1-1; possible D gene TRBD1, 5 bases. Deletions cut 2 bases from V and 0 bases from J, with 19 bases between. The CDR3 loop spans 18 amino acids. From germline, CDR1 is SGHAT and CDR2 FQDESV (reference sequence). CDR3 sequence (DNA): TGTGCCAGCAGCTTAAAATTAGTGGGGGGGTCTATGAACACTGAAGCTTTCTTT. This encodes CASSLKLVGGSMNTEAFF.